These 3 T cell receptor beta chains originate from one sample sequenced in a study of CD8 T cells in acute hepatitis C reinfection. Data came from immunoSEQ multiplex PCR; TCRdb stores just in-frame clones and leaves some out. The sample lists 30,000 to 40,000 clones; approximately 87% were seen once. Time point of the sample: naive CD8 control sorted from an acute-time-point sample. The sequencing input was naive CD8+ T cells from PBMCs. The receptors were sampled from a man aged 30 to 45 with chronic hepatitis C.

CDR3 in DNA: TGTGCCAGCAGCTTAGATGGGGGAGAGGGGGATACGCAGTATTTT. This gives the protein CASSLDGGEGDTQYF. This rearrangement joins TRBV7-9 to TRBJ2-3, with D possibly being TRBD1 or TRBD2 (5 bases each). Germline V gene data show CDR1 as SEHNR and CDR2 as FQNEAQ (reference sequence). There are 15 residues in the CDR3. V was trimmed by 1 base and J by 6 bases, leaving 14 bases between them. Combining the CDR3 with reference TRBV7-9 and TRBJ2-3 gives the whole variable domain DTGVSQNPRHKITKRGQNVTFRCDPISEHNRLYWYRQTLGQGPEFLTYFQNEAQLEKSRLLSDRFSAERPKGSFSTLEIQRTEQGDSAMYLCASSLDGGEGDTQYFGPGTRLTVL.

This clone was observed a single time. V is TRBV27 and J is TRBJ2-1; maybe TRBD1 (5 bases). Germline CDR1 reads MNHEY; CDR2 reads SMNVEV (reference sequence). V dropped 3 bases and J dropped 1 base, with 7 bases sitting between them. This CDR3 comprises 14 residues. Written as DNA, the CDR3 is TGTGCCAGCAGTTTTCAGGGATCCTACAATGAGCAGTTCTTC. Translated: CASSFQGSYNEQFF.

This clone showed up just a few times. V is TRBV7-9 and J is TRBJ2-3; the D is unclear. CDR1 SEHNR and CDR2 FQNEAQ come from the germline V gene (reference sequence). The CDR3 extends over 12 amino acids. Trimming shortened V by 3 bases and J by 6 bases, and 7 bases separated the two germline ends. DNA for the CDR3: TGTGCCAGCAGCTTGGCAGACGATACGCAGTATTTT. This codes for CASSLADDTQYF.